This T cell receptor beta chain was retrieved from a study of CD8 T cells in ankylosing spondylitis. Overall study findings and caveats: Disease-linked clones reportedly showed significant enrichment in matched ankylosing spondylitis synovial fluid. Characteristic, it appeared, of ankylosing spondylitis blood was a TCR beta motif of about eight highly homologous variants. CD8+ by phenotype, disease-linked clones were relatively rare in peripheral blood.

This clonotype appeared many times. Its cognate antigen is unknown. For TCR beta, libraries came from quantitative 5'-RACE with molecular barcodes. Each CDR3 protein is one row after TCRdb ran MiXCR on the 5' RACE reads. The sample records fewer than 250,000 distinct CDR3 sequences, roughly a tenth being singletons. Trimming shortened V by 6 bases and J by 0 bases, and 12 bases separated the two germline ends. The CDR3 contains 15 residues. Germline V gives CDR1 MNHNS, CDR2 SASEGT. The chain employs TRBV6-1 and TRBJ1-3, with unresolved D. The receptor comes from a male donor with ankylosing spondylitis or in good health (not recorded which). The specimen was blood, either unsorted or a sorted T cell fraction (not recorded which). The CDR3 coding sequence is TGTGCCAGCAGCCGGTTCGGGCGCTCTGGAAACACCATATATTTT. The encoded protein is CASSRFGRSGNTIYF.